This T cell receptor (beta chain) emerged from a study of blood T cell repertoires in COVID-19. Study information: COVID-19 samples from acute and convalescent phases originated in the United States, Italy and Spain. From T cells, B-cell-depleted T cells, or PBMCs came the material, which was cDNA or gDNA.

Assay used: immunoSEQ multiplex PCR; TCRdb lists only in-frame clones, some missing. The sample shows over 450,000 clones, roughly nine tenths of them seen only once. In its sample, this clone was seen once. The CDR3 extends over 13 amino acids. Germline V gene sequence: CDR1 GTSNPN, CDR2 SVGIG (reference sequence). The V gene end was trimmed by 4 bases and the J gene end by 4 bases; junction bases not matched to a gene: 6. The sequence came from a woman in her forties or fifties with COVID-19, enrolled during active disease. The sample was peripheral blood. The V gene is TRBV30, the J gene TRBJ2-5; 7 bases line up with TRBD2. The DNA for the CDR3 is TGTGCCTGGACGGAGGGGAGGGTAGAGACCCAGTACTTC. Residues: CAWTEGRVETQYF.